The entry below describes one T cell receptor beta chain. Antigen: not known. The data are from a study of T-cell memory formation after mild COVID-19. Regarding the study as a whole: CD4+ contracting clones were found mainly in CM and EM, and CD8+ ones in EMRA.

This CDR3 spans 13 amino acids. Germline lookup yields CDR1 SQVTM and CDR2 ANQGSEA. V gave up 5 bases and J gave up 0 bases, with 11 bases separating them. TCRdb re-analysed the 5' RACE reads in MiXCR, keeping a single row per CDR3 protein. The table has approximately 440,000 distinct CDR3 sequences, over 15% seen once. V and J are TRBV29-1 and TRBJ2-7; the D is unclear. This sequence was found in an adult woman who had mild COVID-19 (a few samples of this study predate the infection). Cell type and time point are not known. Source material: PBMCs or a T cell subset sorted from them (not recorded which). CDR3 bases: TGCAGCGTTCGAGACGTAAGCTCCTACGAGCAGTACTTC. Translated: CSVRDVSSYEQYF.